One and the same sample provided the 6 T cell receptor beta chains below, sequenced in a study of blood T cell repertoires in COVID-19. Method: immunoSEQ multiplex PCR; TCRdb's copy keeps in-frame clones and lacks some. This sample carries roughly 220,000 clones, roughly 80% of them seen once, and the ten largest clones take approximately 7.6%. Sequences were obtained from peripheral blood. Receptors originate from a woman at least 80 years old with COVID-19, enrolled during active disease.

The chain joins TRBV30 to TRBJ1-3; tentatively, D is TRBD1 (5 bases). Per the germline V gene, CDR1 is GTSNPN and CDR2 is SVGIG (reference sequence). The CDR3 is 13 residues long. V shed 4 bases and J shed 4 bases, with 11 bases lying between them. The CDR3 spells CAWTPAGGNTIYF. The DNA of the CDR3 is TGTGCCTGGACTCCGGCAGGGGGAAACACCATATATTTT.

The chain joins TRBV6-5 to TRBJ1-2; TRBD1 aligns across 11 bases. V was clipped by 8 bases and J by 2 bases; unmatched bases: 1. CDR3 size: 13 residues. Per the germline V gene, CDR1 is MNHEY and CDR2 is SVGAGI. The CDR3 DNA reads as TGTGCCAGCCGGACAGGGGGCAACTATGGCTACACCTTC. Amino acid sequence: CASRTGGNYGYTF.

The V gene is TRBV18, the J gene TRBJ1-3, with D possibly being TRBD1 (6 bases). Germline V gene sequence: CDR1 KGHSH, CDR2 LQKENI. The V end was cut by 2 bases, the J end by 2 bases, with 10 bases between. This CDR3 region has 15 residues. The DNA of the CDR3 is TGTGCCAGCTCACCAGCTCCAGGGGCTGGAAACACCATATATTTT. It yields the protein CASSPAPGAGNTIYF.

This chain links TRBV4-1 with TRBJ2-2, with TRBD2 matching over 11 bases. CDR3 size: 17 residues. CDR1 and CDR2 from the germline V gene are MGHRA and YSYEKL. V shed 0 bases and J 2 bases; nucleotides not matched to a gene: 2. For the CDR3, the DNA is TGCGCCAGCAGCCAAGAGCTAGCGGGGGGCAACACCGGGGAGCTGTTTTTT. It codes for CASSQELAGGNTGELFF.

The V gene is TRBV27, the J gene TRBJ2-1, with TRBD2 matching 11 bases. The CDR3 has 17 residues. Germline V gene lookup returns CDR1 MNHEY and CDR2 SMNVEV (reference sequence). The V and J ends lost 5 bases and 0 bases, in that order; junction bases with no gene match: 6. The CDR3 protein is CASSPTGLAGSYNEQFF. The CDR3 DNA follows: TGTGCCAGCAGTCCAACAGGACTAGCGGGCTCCTACAATGAGCAGTTCTTC.

The CDR3 region is CASSAGVGVIEQFF. The DNA of the CDR3 is TGTGCCAGCTCCGCCGGGGTCGGGGTCATTGAGCAGTTCTTC. V gene TRBV3-1 (or the pseudogene TRBV3-2) combines with J gene TRBJ2-1; possibly TRBD2 for D (5 bases). The CDR3 contains 14 residues. Germline V gene sequence: CDR1 LGHDT, CDR2 YNNKEL (reference sequence). The V end lost 8 bases, the J end lost 9 bases, and 20 bases lay between the germline ends.